These 28 T cell receptor beta chains were all obtained from the same sample, sequenced in a study of T cell responses to AZD1222 COVID-19 vaccine. Clones were read by immunoSEQ multiplex PCR, and TCRdb kept only the in-frame ones, dropping some. The sample includes about 140,000 clones. What was sequenced was peripheral blood. These receptor sequences come from an adult in good health.

The V gene is TRBV9, the J gene TRBJ1-3; D gene ambiguous. Germline V gene data show CDR1 as SGDLS and CDR2 as YYNGEE. The CDR3 has 14 residues. V lost 3 bases to trimming and J lost 0 bases, with 7 bases between them. As DNA, the CDR3 is TGTGCCAGCAGCGGGGTTGGCTCTGGAAACACCATATATTTT. Amino acid sequence: CASSGVGSGNTIYF.

The chain carries TRBV6-2 or TRBV6-3 and TRBJ1-2; D possibly corresponds to TRBD1 (6 bases). V was cut by 0 bases and J by 7 bases, with 6 bases left in between. The CDR3 runs 12 residues. In germline, CDR1 is MNHEY, CDR2 SVGEGT. The CDR3 loop is CASSYSGAGYTF. The DNA of the CDR3 is TGTGCCAGCAGTTACTCGGGGGCTGGCTACACCTTC.

J is TRBJ1-6 and V is TRBV7-2; D uncertain. The germline V and J ends were trimmed by 4 bases and 13 bases, with 11 bases remaining between them. CDR1 and CDR2 (germline): SGHTA, FQGNSA. The CDR3 is made up of 12 amino acids. As DNA, the CDR3 is TGTGCCAGCAGCTCGAGTGTAGCGCCCCTCCACTTT. This sequence encodes CASSSSVAPLHF. Combining the CDR3 with reference TRBV7-2 and TRBJ1-6 gives the whole variable domain GAGVSQSPSNKVTEKGKDVELRCDPISGHTALYWYRQSLGQGLEFLIYFQGNSAPDKSGLPSDRFSAERTGGSVSTLTIQRTQQEDSAVYLCASSSSVAPLHFGNGTRLTVT.

This chain connects TRBV6-4 to TRBJ2-1, with 11 bases identical to TRBD1. There are 15 residues in the CDR3. With 0 bases clipped from V and 6 bases from J, the junction kept 1 base outside the gene matches. From germline, CDR1 is MRHNA and CDR2 SNTAGT. The CDR3 region has the DNA TGTGCCAGCAGTGACTCGGGGACAGGGGGCAATGAGCAGTTCTTC. Its translation: CASSDSGTGGNEQFF.

This chain links TRBV2 with TRBJ2-2; 7 bases match TRBD1. CDR1 is SNHLY and CDR2 is FYNNEI in the germline V gene. Trimming took 8 bases from V and 4 from J; bases not matched to a gene: 4. The CDR3 is 13 residues long. The CDR3 is CASDRESTGELFF. The CDR3 DNA reads as TGTGCCAGCGACAGGGAAAGCACCGGGGAGCTGTTTTTT.

The rearrangement uses TRBV5-6 and TRBJ1-2; weak D call: TRBD1 (5 bases). This CDR3 is built from 11 residues. The V end lost 5 bases, the J end lost 7 bases, and 9 bases lay between the germline ends. CDR1 is SGHDT, CDR2 YYEEEE, per germline. CDR3 DNA: TGTGCCAGCAGTCGCGGGGGTGGCTACACCTTC. It yields the protein CASSRGGGYTF.

The chain is built from TRBV28 and TRBJ1-1; unclear D gene. Germline CDR1 and CDR2: MDHEN and SYDVKM. V lost 6 bases, J lost 4 bases, and 12 bases lay in between. The CDR3 has 13 amino acids. CDR3 loop: CASRLQGFTEAFF. In DNA, the CDR3 is TGTGCCAGCAGGTTACAAGGATTCACTGAAGCTTTCTTT. Complete variable domain (other parts from reference TRBV28 and TRBJ1-1): DVKVTQSSRYLVKRTGEKVFLECVQDMDHENMFWYRQDPGLGLRLIYFSYDVKMKEKGDIPEGYSVSREKKERFSLILESASTNQTSMYLCASRLQGFTEAFFGQGTRLTVV.

The chain employs TRBV7-9 and TRBJ1-2; D is possibly TRBD1 (5 bases). The CDR3 is 13 residues long. Germline V lookup: CDR1 SEHNR, CDR2 FQNEAQ (reference sequence). With 5 bases removed from V and 1 base from J, the gap between germline ends came to 8 bases. CDR3 nucleotide sequence: TGTGCCAGCAGCCAGGACATTAACTATGGCTACACCTTC. This codes for CASSQDINYGYTF.

DNA for the CDR3: TGTGCCAGTAGTATACGGACAGGGTCCACTGAAGCTTTCTTT. Its protein is CASSIRTGSTEAFF. The genes are TRBV19 and TRBJ1-1; 8 bases are a match to TRBD1. The CDR3 contains 14 residues. Germline CDR1 reads LNHDA; CDR2 reads SQIVND (reference sequence). With V trimmed by 2 bases and J by 4 bases, 3 bases remained unmatched.

The V gene is TRBV6-5, the J gene TRBJ1-2; D perhaps matches TRBD1 (5 bases). The V end was cut by 5 bases, the J end by 5 bases, with 12 bases between. This CDR3 spans 13 amino acids. Per germline, CDR1 MNHEY and CDR2 SVGAGI. The CDR3 here is CASSPGTLYGYTF. The CDR3 nucleotides read TGTGCCAGCAGTCCCGGGACTCTATATGGCTACACCTTC.

The V call is TRBV9, the J call TRBJ1-3; D unresolved. The germline CDR1 and CDR2 sequences are SGDLS and YYNGEE. With 0 bases removed from V and 0 bases from J, the gap between germline ends came to 10 bases. The CDR3 totals 16 residues. In DNA, the CDR3 is TGTGCCAGCAGCGTAGCTGGAGACAACTCTGGAAACACCATATATTTT. It translates to CASSVAGDNSGNTIYF.

The genes are TRBV28 and TRBJ1-5; the D gene is possibly TRBD1 (6 bases). Trimming pared 10 bases from V and 2 bases from J, leaving 9 bases between. CDR1 and CDR2 from the germline V gene are MDHEN and SYDVKM. The CDR3 has 12 residues. CDR3 loop: CATRTGNQPQHF. CDR3 DNA sequence: TGTGCCACCCGGACAGGCAATCAGCCCCAGCATTTT.

Comments on this clone: The sample holds other DNA sequences that translate to the same CDR3. This chain links TRBV7-9 with TRBJ1-1, with D uncertain. CDR1 SEHNR and CDR2 FQNEAQ come from the germline V gene (reference sequence). The CDR3 loop spans 14 amino acids. V lost 1 base and J lost 0, with 6 bases in between. CDR3 region: CASSLVSVNTEAFF. The CDR3 DNA reads TGTGCCAGCAGCTTAGTTTCCGTGAACACTGAAGCTTTCTTT.

This chain uses TRBV7-9 with TRBJ1-3; the D is unclear. This CDR3 comprises 14 residues. V was cut by 2 bases and J by 2 bases, with 7 bases left in between. Germline-derived CDR1 and CDR2 are SEHNR and FQNEAQ (reference sequence). The CDR3 loop reads CASSLSGAGNTIYF. The CDR3 DNA is TGTGCCAGCAGCTTATCTGGGGCTGGAAACACCATATATTTT.

The chain couples TRBV6-5 to TRBJ2-5; D gene uncertain. The germline CDR1 and CDR2 sequences are MNHEY and SVGAGI. V lost 0 bases, J lost 0 bases, and 8 bases lay in between. This CDR3 comprises 15 residues. The CDR3 nucleotides read TGTGCCAGCAGTTACTCGGGAAGGGACCAAGAGACCCAGTACTTC. Translating it yields CASSYSGRDQETQYF.

The rearrangement links TRBV3-1 (or the pseudogene TRBV3-2) to TRBJ1-2, with D perhaps TRBD1 (5 bases). The length of the CDR3 is 15 residues. Germline loops: CDR1 LGHDT, CDR2 YNNKEL (reference sequence). V lost 1 base and J 0 bases, leaving 9 bases between the germline ends. The CDR3 DNA is TGTGCCAGCAGCCAAGCTACAGGACCTAACTATGGCTACACCTTC. Encoded protein: CASSQATGPNYGYTF.

The chain is built from TRBV7-9 and TRBJ1-2; 11 bases line up with TRBD1. The trim removed 0 bases at V and 8 bases at J, leaving 2 bases unmatched. This CDR3 is built from 14 residues. Germline loops: CDR1 SEHNR, CDR2 FQNEAQ (reference sequence). For the CDR3, the DNA is TGTGCCAGCAGCTTAGCGGGGACAGGGGGAGGCTACACCTTC. Translation: CASSLAGTGGGYTF.

The J gene is TRBJ1-6, the V gene TRBV18, with D unresolved. The V end was cut by 6 bases, the J end by 13 bases, with 16 bases between. The length of the CDR3 is 13 residues. Germline values: CDR1 KGHSH, CDR2 LQKENI. CDR3 residues: CASSPRSGVPLHF. As DNA, the CDR3 is TGTGCCAGCTCCCCGAGAAGCGGGGTCCCCCTCCACTTT.

This sequence joins TRBV7-8 and TRBJ2-5, with TRBD1 identical over 10 bases. From germline, CDR1 is SGHVS and CDR2 FQNEAQ. There are 16 residues in the CDR3. The trim removed 5 bases at V and 1 base at J, leaving 7 bases unmatched. Here the CDR3 reads CASSRPRTGGQETQYF. CDR3 coding DNA: TGTGCCAGCAGCCGACCGCGGACAGGGGGCCAAGAGACCCAGTACTTC.

V and J are TRBV19 and TRBJ1-5, with D possibly being TRBD1 (6 bases). CDR1 and CDR2 (germline): LNHDA, SQIVND (reference sequence). Trimming left V 4 bases short and J 0 bases short, with 10 bases between. This CDR3 region has 15 residues. The CDR3 sequence: CASSKEGGSNQPQHF. The CDR3 DNA reads as TGTGCCAGTAGTAAGGAGGGGGGTAGCAATCAGCCCCAGCATTTT.

This sequence joins TRBV3-1 (or the pseudogene TRBV3-2) and TRBJ1-4, with 7 bases fitting TRBD1. Per germline, CDR1 LGHDT and CDR2 YNNKEL (reference sequence). The ends lost 0 bases at V and 0 bases at J; junction bases unmatched: 4. The CDR3 sequence is 17 residues long. The DNA of the CDR3 is TGTGCCAGCAGCCAAGATCCGACAGGGTCAACTAATGAAAAACTGTTTTTT. This encodes CASSQDPTGSTNEKLFF.

The V call is TRBV9, the J call TRBJ2-3; D unresolved. Trimming took 1 base from V and 0 from J, leaving 9 bases between them. This CDR3 region has 15 residues. The germline V gene has CDR1 SGDLS and CDR2 YYNGEE. The CDR3, as DNA: TGTGCCAGCAGCGTAAGTGGGCCGAGCACAGATACGCAGTATTTT. Translating it yields CASSVSGPSTDTQYF.

V usage is TRBV7-3 and J usage is TRBJ1-1, with TRBD1 as a possible D gene (6 bases). V was pared by 2 bases and J by 4 bases, with 11 bases between. The CDR3 extends over 14 amino acids. The germline gives CDR1 SGHTA, CDR2 FQGTGA. The CDR3 loop reads CASSLEAGATEAFF. In DNA, the CDR3 is TGTGCCAGCAGCTTAGAAGCGGGGGCCACTGAAGCTTTCTTT.

The chain is built from TRBV5-6 and TRBJ2-7, with unresolved D. In germline, CDR1 is SGHDT, CDR2 YYEEEE. Deletions cut 7 bases from V and 2 bases from J, with 19 bases between. The CDR3 runs 15 residues. This chain's CDR3 is CASSVGGVGTYEQYF. In DNA form, the CDR3 reads TGTGCCAGCTCGGTTGGTGGGGTAGGAACCTACGAGCAGTACTTC.

This chain connects TRBV6-5 to TRBJ1-1, with D uncertain. CDR3 length equals 15 residues. The V gene's germline CDR1 is MNHEY and CDR2 SVGAGI. Trimming pared 6 bases from V and 6 bases from J, leaving 20 bases between. CDR3 loop: CASRLTYSGKAEAFF. The CDR3 DNA follows: TGTGCCAGCAGACTTACTTACAGCGGGAAGGCTGAAGCTTTCTTT.

The chain employs TRBV6-5 and TRBJ1-1; D gene unclear. CDR1 is MNHEY, CDR2 SVGAGI, per germline. This CDR3 has 15 residues. Trimming left V 2 bases short and J 1 base short, with 11 bases between. CDR3 in amino acids: CASSYGKRPNTEAFF. CDR3 DNA sequence: TGTGCCAGCAGTTACGGTAAGCGTCCGAACACTGAAGCTTTCTTT.

The chain has TRBV5-1 and TRBJ1-1; D might be TRBD1 (5 bases). The CDR3 consists of 15 residues. Germline-derived CDR1 and CDR2 are SGHRS and YFSETQ. V was clipped by 2 bases and J by 7 bases, with 18 bases between them. The CDR3 is CASSLAQIRGNEAFF. CDR3 bases: TGCGCCAGCAGCTTAGCCCAAATAAGGGGCAATGAAGCTTTCTTT.

The chain couples TRBV7-3 to TRBJ2-5; D assignment may be TRBD1 or TRBD2 (5 bases each). The ends were cut back, 2 bases at V and 5 bases at J, with 15 bases in the middle. Germline V CDR1 and CDR2: SGHTA, FQGTGA. The CDR3 is made up of 15 amino acids. The CDR3 reads CASSLGTGTMETQYF. The CDR3 DNA reads as TGTGCCAGCAGCTTAGGGACGGGGACCATGGAGACCCAGTACTTC.